The 9 T cell receptor beta chains below were found in one sample sequenced in a study of identifying expanded T cells in peripheral blood. This table comes from immunoSEQ multiplex PCR, and its TCRdb copy is limited to in-frame clones, with some not included. The sample contains over 80,000 clones, more than 75% of which appear only once. The sequenced sample was blood. All receptors derive from a person between 18 and 69 years old in good health.

V gene TRBV19 combines with J gene TRBJ2-7, with D hard to call. The CDR3 consists of 13 residues. Trimming cost V 5 bases and J 3 bases, with 11 bases left between them. Germline V lookup: CDR1 LNHDA, CDR2 SQIVND (reference sequence). The CDR3 spells CASSGGAYYEQYF. DNA of the CDR3: TGTGCCAGTAGTGGTGGAGCATACTACGAGCAGTACTTC.

The chain is built from TRBV7-6 and TRBJ2-7; 12 nucleotides line up with TRBD1. The CDR3 covers 17 residues. The ends lost 5 bases at V and 2 bases at J; junction bases unmatched: 10. The germline V gene encodes CDR1 SGHVS and CDR2 FNYEAQ. The CDR3 DNA is TGTGCCAGCAGCCGGGGCCAGGGACAGGGGGCTACCTACGAGCAGTACTTC. Residues: CASSRGQGQGATYEQYF. The full variable domain, completed using reference TRBV7-6 and TRBJ2-7, is GAGVSQSPRYKVTKRGQDVALRCDPISGHVSLYWYRQALGQGPEFLTYFNYEAQQDKSGLPNDRFSAERPEGSISTLTIQRTEQRDSAMYRCASSRGQGQGATYEQYFGPGTRLTVT.

This clone is a singleton in its sample. The V call is TRBV18, the J call TRBJ1-1; D remains ambiguous. In germline, CDR1 is KGHSH, CDR2 LQKENI. The CDR3 has 14 amino acids. With 1 base removed from V and 1 base from J, the gap between germline ends came to 7 bases. This chain's CDR3 is CASSPLQTNTEAFF. The CDR3 bases are TGTGCCAGCTCACCACTACAGACGAACACTGAAGCTTTCTTT.

This clone was observed a few times. The chain joins TRBV2 to TRBJ1-5; possibly TRBD1 for D (5 bases). The CDR3 runs 12 residues. Germline CDR1 SNHLY, CDR2 FYNNEI. Trimming pared 8 bases from V and 4 bases from J, leaving 9 bases between. This chain's CDR3 is CASAGGNQPQHF. The DNA of the CDR3 is TGTGCCAGCGCCGGGGGGAATCAGCCCCAGCATTTT.

V is TRBV7-9 and J is TRBJ2-7, with 10 bases lining up with TRBD1. CDR3 size: 17 residues. Losses at the gene ends were 1 base for V and 4 bases for J; bases not matched to a gene: 10. The germline V gene has CDR1 SEHNR and CDR2 FQNEAQ (reference sequence). The CDR3 protein is CASSLVGGGQGTYEQYF. The CDR3 DNA is TGTGCCAGCAGCTTAGTCGGCGGGGGACAGGGGACGTACGAGCAGTACTTC.

V usage is TRBV5-6 and J usage is TRBJ1-2; 7 positions match TRBD1. V was pared by 1 base and J by 2 bases, with 5 bases of the junction left unmatched. There are 15 residues in the CDR3. Looked up from germline, CDR1 is SGHDT and CDR2 is YYEEEE. As DNA, the CDR3 is TGTGCCAGCAGCTTGTATCTGACAGGGAACTATGGCTACACCTTC. Translation gives CASSLYLTGNYGYTF.

This chain connects TRBV4-1 to TRBJ1-2, with D tentatively TRBD1 (5 bases). There are 13 residues in the CDR3. V was trimmed by 2 bases and J by 5 bases, leaving 9 bases between them. The germline V gene encodes CDR1 MGHRA and CDR2 YSYEKL. The CDR3 nucleotides are TGCGCCAGCAGCCAAATCGGGGGATATGGCTACACCTTC. It codes for CASSQIGGYGYTF.

The rearrangement links TRBV7-6 to TRBJ2-5, with D possibly matching TRBD1 (5 bases). Germline loops: CDR1 SGHVS, CDR2 FNYEAQ. Trimming shortened V by 3 bases and J by 0 bases, and 8 bases separated the two germline ends. The CDR3 covers 14 residues. CDR3 sequence (DNA): TGTGCCAGCAGCTTCAACAGGTACCAAGAGACCCAGTACTTC. Protein: CASSFNRYQETQYF. Complete variable domain (other parts from reference TRBV7-6 and TRBJ2-5): GAGVSQSPRYKVTKRGQDVALRCDPISGHVSLYWYRQALGQGPEFLTYFNYEAQQDKSGLPNDRFSAERPEGSISTLTIQRTEQRDSAMYRCASSFNRYQETQYFGPGTRLLVL.

V and J are TRBV5-1 and TRBJ1-2, with TRBD1 as a possible D gene (5 bases). The CDR3 loop spans 15 amino acids. Germline V gene lookup returns CDR1 SGHRS and CDR2 YFSETQ. Deletions cut 5 bases from V and 2 bases from J, with 16 bases between. The CDR3 here is CASRPLGTENYGYTF. In DNA form, the CDR3 reads TGCGCCAGCAGACCCCTTGGGACCGAGAACTATGGCTACACCTTC.